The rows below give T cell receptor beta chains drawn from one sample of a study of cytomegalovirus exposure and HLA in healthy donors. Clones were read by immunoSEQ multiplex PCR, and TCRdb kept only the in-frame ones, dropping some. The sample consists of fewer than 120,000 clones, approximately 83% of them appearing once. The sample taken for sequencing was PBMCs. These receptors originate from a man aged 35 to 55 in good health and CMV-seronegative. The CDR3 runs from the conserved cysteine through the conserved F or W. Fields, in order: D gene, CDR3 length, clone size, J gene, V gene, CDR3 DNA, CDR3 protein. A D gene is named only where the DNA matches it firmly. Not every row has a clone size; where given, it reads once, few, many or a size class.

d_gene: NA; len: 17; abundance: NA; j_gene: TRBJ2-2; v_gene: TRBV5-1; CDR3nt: TGCGCCAGCAGCTTATATCGGACAGCGATAAACACCGGGGAGCTGTTTTTT; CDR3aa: CASSLYRTAINTGELFF
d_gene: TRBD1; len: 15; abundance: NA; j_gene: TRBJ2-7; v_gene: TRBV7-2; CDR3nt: TGTGCCAGCAGCCCTCGACAGGGGCCTATGAACGAGCAGTACTTC; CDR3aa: CASSPRQGPMNEQYF
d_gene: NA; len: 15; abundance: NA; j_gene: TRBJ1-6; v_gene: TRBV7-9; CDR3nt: TGTGCCAGCAGGGCTGGGACAACGGATAATTCACCCCTCCACTTT; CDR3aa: CASRAGTTDNSPLHF
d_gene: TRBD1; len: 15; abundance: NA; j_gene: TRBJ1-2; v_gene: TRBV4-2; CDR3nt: TGTGCCAGCAGCCGGGGGACAGGGGGGTCCTTGGACTACACCTTC; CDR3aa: CASSRGTGGSLDYTF
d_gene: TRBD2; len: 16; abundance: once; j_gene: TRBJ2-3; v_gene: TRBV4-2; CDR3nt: TGTGCCAGCAGCCCCCTAAGAGCGGGGAATTGGGATACGCAGTATTTT; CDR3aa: CASSPLRAGNWDTQYF
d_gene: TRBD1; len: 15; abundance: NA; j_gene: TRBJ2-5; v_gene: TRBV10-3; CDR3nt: TGTGCCTCCAGGGACAGGGGGCTTTCCCAAGAGACCCAGTACTTC; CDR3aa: CASRDRGLSQETQYF
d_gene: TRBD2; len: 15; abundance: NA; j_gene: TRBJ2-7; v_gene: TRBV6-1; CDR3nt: TGTGCCAGCCGAGCCGCCGGGACTAGTTTCTACGAGCAGTACTTC; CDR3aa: CASRAAGTSFYEQYF
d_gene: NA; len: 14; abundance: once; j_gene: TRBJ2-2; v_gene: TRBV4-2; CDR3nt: TGTGCCAGCAGCCAAGGCGGCGCCTCCGGGGAGCTGTTTTTT; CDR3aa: CASSQGGASGELFF
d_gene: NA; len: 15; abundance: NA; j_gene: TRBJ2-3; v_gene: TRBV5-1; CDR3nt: TGCGCCAGCAGCCCTGGGGGACTTCCTGCGGATACGCAGTATTTT; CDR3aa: CASSPGGLPADTQYF
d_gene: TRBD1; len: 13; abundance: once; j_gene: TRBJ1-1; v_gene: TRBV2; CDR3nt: TGTGCCAGCAGCCCGGGACAGGGGGCTGAAGCTTTCTTT; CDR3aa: CASSPGQGAEAFF
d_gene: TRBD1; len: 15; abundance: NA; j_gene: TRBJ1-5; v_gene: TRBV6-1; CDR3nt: TGTGCCAGCAGGGGAGAGACAGGGGTCAATCAGCCCCAGCATTTT; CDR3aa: CASRGETGVNQPQHF
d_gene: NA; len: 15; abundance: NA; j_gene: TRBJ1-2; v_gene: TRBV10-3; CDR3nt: TGTGCCATCAGTGAGTTTCTAGGACAAGGCTATGGCTACACCTTC; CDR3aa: CAISEFLGQGYGYTF
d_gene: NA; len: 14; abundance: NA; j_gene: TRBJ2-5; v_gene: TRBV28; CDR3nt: TGTGCCAGCAGCCTTACAGGGTACCAAGAGACCCAGTACTTC; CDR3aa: CASSLTGYQETQYF
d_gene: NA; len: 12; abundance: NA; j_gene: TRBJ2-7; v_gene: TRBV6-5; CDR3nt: TGTGCCAGCAGTTACGGAGGTGGCGAGCAGTACTTC; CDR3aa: CASSYGGGEQYF
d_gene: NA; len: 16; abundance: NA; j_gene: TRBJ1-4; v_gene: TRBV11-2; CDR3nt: TGTGCCAGCAGCTTATTAGGGGGAACAACTAATGAAAAACTGTTTTTT; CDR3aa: CASSLLGGTTNEKLFF
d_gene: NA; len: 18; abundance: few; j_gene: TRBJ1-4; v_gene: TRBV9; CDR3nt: TGTGCCAGCAGCGTAGCGGCAGGACCCTCAGGAACAGGAGAAAAACTGTTTTTT; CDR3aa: CASSVAAGPSGTGEKLFF
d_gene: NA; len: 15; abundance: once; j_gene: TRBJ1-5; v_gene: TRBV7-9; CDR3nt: TGTGCCAGCAGCTATTCGGGGAGGGCAGAACAGCCCCAGCATTTT; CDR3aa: CASSYSGRAEQPQHF
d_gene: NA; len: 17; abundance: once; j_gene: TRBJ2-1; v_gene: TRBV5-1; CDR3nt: TGCGCCAGCAGCTTGGATCAGTTTCTGGGGCTCTACAATGAGCAGTTCTTC; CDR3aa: CASSLDQFLGLYNEQFF
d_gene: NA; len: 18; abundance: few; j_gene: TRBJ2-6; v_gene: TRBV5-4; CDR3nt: TGTGCCAGCAGCTTGGTTGGCAGGCGACCCTCTGGGGCCAACGTCCTGACTTTC; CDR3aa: CASSLVGRRPSGANVLTF
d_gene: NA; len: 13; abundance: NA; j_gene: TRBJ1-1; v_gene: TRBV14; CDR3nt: TGTGCCAGCAGCCAAGTGGCAGGCACTGAAGCTTTCTTT; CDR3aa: CASSQVAGTEAFF
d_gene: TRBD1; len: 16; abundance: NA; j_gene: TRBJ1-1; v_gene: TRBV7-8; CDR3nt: TGTGCCAGCAGCGAAGGGACAGCGAACCAGAACACTGAAGCTTTCTTT; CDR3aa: CASSEGTANQNTEAFF
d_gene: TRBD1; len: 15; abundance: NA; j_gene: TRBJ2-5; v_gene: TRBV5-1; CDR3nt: TGCGCCAGCAGCTTGCAGGGACAGTACCAAGAGACCCAGTACTTC; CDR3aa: CASSLQGQYQETQYF
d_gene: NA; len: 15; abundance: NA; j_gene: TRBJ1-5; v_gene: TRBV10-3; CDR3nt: TGTGCCATCAGTACCACCGCACAGGGCTTAGAGCCCCAGCATTTT; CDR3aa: CAISTTAQGLEPQHF
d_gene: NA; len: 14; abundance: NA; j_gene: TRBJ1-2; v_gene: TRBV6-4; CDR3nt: TGTGCCAGCAGTGACTCGATCGCAGGGCATGGCTACACCTTC; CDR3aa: CASSDSIAGHGYTF
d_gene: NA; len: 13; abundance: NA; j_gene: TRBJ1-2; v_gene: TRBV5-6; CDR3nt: TGTGCCAGCAGCTTGGGCAGGGCCAATGGCTACACCTTC; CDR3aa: CASSLGRANGYTF
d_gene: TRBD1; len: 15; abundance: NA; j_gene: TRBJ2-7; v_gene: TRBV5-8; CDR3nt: TGTGCCAGCAGCTTGGCGGGGACAGGGTTGTACGAGCAGTACTTC; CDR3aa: CASSLAGTGLYEQYF
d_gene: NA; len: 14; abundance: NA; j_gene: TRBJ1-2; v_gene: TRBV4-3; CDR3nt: TGCGCCAGCAGCCGTACCCAGGTATCCTATGGCTACACCTTC; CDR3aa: CASSRTQVSYGYTF
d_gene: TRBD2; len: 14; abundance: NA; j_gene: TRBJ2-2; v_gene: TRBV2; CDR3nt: TGTGCCAGTATGAGCGGGGGGAACACCGGGGAGCTGTTTTTT; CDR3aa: CASMSGGNTGELFF
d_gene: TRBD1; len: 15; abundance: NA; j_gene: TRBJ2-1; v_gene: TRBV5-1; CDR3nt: TGCGCCAGCAGCTTAGGGGGACAGTCCTACAATGAGCAGTTCTTC; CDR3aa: CASSLGGQSYNEQFF
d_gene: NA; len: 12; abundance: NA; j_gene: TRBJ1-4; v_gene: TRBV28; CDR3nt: TGTGCCAGTGGGTGGGGGGACCAAAAACTGTTTTTT; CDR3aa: CASGWGDQKLFF
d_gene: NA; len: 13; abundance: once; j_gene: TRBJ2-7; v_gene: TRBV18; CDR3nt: TGTGCCAGCTCACCGGTAACAGGCTACGAGCAGTACTTC; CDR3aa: CASSPVTGYEQYF
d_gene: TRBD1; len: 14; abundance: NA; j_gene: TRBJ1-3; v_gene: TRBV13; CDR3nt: TGTGCCAGCAGCCGGAGGACAGGAGCTAACACCATATATTTT; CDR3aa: CASSRRTGANTIYF
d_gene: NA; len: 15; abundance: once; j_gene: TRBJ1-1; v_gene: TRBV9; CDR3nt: TGTGCCAGCAGCGTAGAAGGGCAGGGAAACACTGAAGCTTTCTTT; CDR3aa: CASSVEGQGNTEAFF
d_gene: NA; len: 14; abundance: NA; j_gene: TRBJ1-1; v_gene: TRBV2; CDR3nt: TGTGCCAGCAGGGGAGAGCTAACGAACACTGAAGCTTTCTTT; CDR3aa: CASRGELTNTEAFF
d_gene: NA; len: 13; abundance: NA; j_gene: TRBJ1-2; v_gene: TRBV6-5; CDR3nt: TGTGCCAGTCGGGACAAAGGGTTCTATGGCTACACCTTC; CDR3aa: CASRDKGFYGYTF
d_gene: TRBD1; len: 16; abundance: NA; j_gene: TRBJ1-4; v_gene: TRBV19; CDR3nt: TGTGCCAGTAGTATTCAAAAGACAGGGGGGAATGAAAAACTGTTTTTT; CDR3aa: CASSIQKTGGNEKLFF
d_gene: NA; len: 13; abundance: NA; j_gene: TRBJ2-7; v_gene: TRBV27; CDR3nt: TGTGCCAGCACGGCGGGGAGCTCCTACGAGCAGTACTTC; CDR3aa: CASTAGSSYEQYF
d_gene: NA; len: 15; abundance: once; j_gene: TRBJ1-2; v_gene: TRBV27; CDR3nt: TGTGCCAGCAGTTTTCGGCGGTCGGATAACTATGGCTACACCTTC; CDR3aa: CASSFRRSDNYGYTF
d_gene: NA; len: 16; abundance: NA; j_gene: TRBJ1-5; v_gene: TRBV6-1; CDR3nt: TGTGCCAGCAGTGAATATTCCGGGTATAGCAATCAGCCCCAGCATTTT; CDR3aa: CASSEYSGYSNQPQHF
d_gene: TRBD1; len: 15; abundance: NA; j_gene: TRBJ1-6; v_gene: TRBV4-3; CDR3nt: TGCGCCAGCAGCCAAGGACAGGGTCGTGGTACACCCCTCCACTTT; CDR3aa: CASSQGQGRGTPLHF
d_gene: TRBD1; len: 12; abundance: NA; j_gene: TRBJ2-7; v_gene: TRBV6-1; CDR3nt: TGTGCCAGCAGTCAGGGGGCCTACGAGCAGTACTTC; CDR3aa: CASSQGAYEQYF
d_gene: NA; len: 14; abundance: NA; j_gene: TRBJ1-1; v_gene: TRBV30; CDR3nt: TGTGCCTGGAGTGTACGGGGTAGGTACACTGAAGCTTTCTTT; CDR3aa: CAWSVRGRYTEAFF
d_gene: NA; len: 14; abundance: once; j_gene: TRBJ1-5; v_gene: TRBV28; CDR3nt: TGTGCCAGCAGTTTGGGAGGGCGCAATCAGCCCCAGCATTTT; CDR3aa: CASSLGGRNQPQHF
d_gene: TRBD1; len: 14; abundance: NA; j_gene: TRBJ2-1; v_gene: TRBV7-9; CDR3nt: TGTGCCAGCAGCTCCGACAGGGTCGACAATGAGCAGTTCTTC; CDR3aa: CASSSDRVDNEQFF
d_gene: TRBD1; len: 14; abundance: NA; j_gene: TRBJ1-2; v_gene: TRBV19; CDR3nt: TGTGCCAGTAGCACCTCCGGGACAGCATATGGCTACACCTTC; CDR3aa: CASSTSGTAYGYTF
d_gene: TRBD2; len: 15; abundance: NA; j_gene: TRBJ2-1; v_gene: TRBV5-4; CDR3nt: TGTGCCAGCAGCCTTAGCGGGGGGGCCCACAATGAGCAGTTCTTC; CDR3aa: CASSLSGGAHNEQFF
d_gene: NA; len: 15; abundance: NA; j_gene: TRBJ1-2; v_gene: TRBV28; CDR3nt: TGTGCCAGCAGTTCCCCGGGGAGGACCAACTATGGCTACACCTTC; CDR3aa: CASSSPGRTNYGYTF
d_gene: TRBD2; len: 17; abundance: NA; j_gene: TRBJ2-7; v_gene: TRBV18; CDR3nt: TGTGCCAGCTCACCCGGCGCTAGCGGGGGGGCTGGATACGAGCAGTACTTC; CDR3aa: CASSPGASGGAGYEQYF
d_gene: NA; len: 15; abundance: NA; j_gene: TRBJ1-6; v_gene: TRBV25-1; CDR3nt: TGTGCCAGCAGTGAAGAGGGGGTATGGAGTTCACCCCTCCACTTT; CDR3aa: CASSEEGVWSSPLHF